This record concerns one TCR beta chain sequence. Its matching antigen is unknown. The sequencing template was cDNA reverse transcribed from extracted RNA. Produced via immunoSEQ multiplex PCR; TCRdb's table is partial and in-frame only. The sample holds fewer than 110,000 clones, 60% seen once. The entry originates in a study of CD8+ T cells in alopecia areata. About the study: Percent affected scalp area, the SALT score, rated treated patients' severity. Notes on the study in general: During tofacitinib treatment, many expanded lesional clones remained in scalp and blood. TCR sharing was clearer in mice than between patients, perhaps partly owing to patient HLA diversity. Tofacitinib significantly reduced both scalp clonality and expanded CD8+ clones among the top 100.

The treatment denotes: oral pan-JAK inhibitor, 5-10 mg twice daily. Here the sequenced sample was CD8+ T cells sorted from blood, taken at approximately week 55, from a patient treated with tofacitinib. The TCR sequence derives from a human donor with alopecia areata.

In DNA form, the CDR3 reads TGTGCCTGGAGGGACAGAAGAACCATATATTTT. This sequence encodes CAWRDRRTIYF. J is TRBJ1-3 and V is TRBV30, with D possibly matching TRBD1 (6 bases). Germline CDR1 and CDR2: GTSNPN and SVGIG (reference sequence). V was cut by 3 bases and J by 10 bases, with 10 bases left in between. This CDR3 comprises 11 residues.